This T cell receptor beta chain was obtained from a study of T cells expressing NK-cell markers. Study context: Repertoire data for TCR beta were derived from sorted T cells (CD3+CD56+NKG2C+, CD3+CD56+NKG2C- and CD3+CD56-NKG2C+). Overall study findings and caveats: HCMV specificity of the expanded NKG2C+ T cell clones stayed unclear.

This CDR3 is built from 13 residues. Germline V lookup: CDR1 DFQATT, CDR2 SNEGSKA (reference sequence). TCR beta cDNA was made by 5'RACE template switching with UMIs. TCRdb reprocessed the 5' RACE reads; each CDR3 protein has one entry and no DNA is given. The sample holds about 460,000 distinct CDR3 sequences. With regard to this clonotype: Its antigen is unidentified.

This chain joins TRBV20-1 and TRBJ1-1; TCRdb reports TRBD1, a call that lacks DNA to check it against. Sequencing was carried out using blood T cells: a sorted CD56 or NKG2C T cell subset, CD4+ or CD8+ T cells, or bulk PBMC T cells (not recorded which). The receptor's source is a woman aged 50 to 60 in good health. The CDR3: CSASPQGASEAFF.